This T cell receptor (beta chain) appears in the sequencing data of a study of blood T cells in healthy people across ages. Study outcomes and limitations: Strong correlation was found linking TCR beta diversity to naive T cell percentage.

Per the germline V gene, CDR1 is SGHVS and CDR2 is FQNEAQ. The CDR3 is made up of 14 amino acids. Between the trimmed V and J ends, which lost 5 bases and 5 bases, there was a span of 15 bases. A note on this clonotype: Its antigen remains unknown.

At least 6 micrograms of total RNA were extracted per sample. A J-beta primer mix and a sample-barcoded 5' primer were used in a second PCR of about 7 to 11 cycles. Each of the samples gave a minimum of 2.5 million paired-end reads that contained CDR3. Via MiXCR, TCRdb re-called the 5' RACE reads, giving one row per CDR3 protein. The data hold approximately 1,000,000 distinct CDR3 sequences, with around 43% observed a single time. The specimen was blood. The chain is built from TRBV7-8 and TRBJ1-2; D is undetermined. The sequence was collected from a woman aged 55-69 years in good health. The CDR3 DNA is TGTGCCAGCAGCCGGGCCTTAAAAGATTATGGCTACACCTTC. Protein product: CASSRALKDYGYTF.